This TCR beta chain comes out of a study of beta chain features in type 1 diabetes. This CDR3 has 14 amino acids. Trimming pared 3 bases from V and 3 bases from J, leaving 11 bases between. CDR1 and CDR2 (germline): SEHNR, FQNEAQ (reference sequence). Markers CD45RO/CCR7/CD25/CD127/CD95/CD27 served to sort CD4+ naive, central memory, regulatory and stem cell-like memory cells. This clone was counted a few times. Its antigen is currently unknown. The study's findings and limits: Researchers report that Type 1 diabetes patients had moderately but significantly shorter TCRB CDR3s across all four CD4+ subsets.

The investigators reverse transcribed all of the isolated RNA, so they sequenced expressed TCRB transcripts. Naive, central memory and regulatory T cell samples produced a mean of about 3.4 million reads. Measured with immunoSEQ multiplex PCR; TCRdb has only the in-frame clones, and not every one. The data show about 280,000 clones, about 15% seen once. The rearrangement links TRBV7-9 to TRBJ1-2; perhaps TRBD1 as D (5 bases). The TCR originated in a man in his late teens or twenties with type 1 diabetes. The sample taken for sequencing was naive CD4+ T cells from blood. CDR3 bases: TGTGCCAGCAGCTTGGCCCCCAGGGACTATGGCTACACCTTC. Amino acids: CASSLAPRDYGYTF.